Below, one T cell receptor (beta chain) is given with its context. The V end lost 6 bases, the J end lost 1 base, and 9 bases lay between the germline ends. Germline loops: CDR1 MNHEY, CDR2 SVGAGI. This CDR3 comprises 13 residues. The data belong to a study of T cell changes during pregnancy in multiple sclerosis. Here immunoSEQ multiplex PCR was the method, and the copy in TCRdb shows in-frame clones only, minus some. Among 56,000 or so clones listed, 70% to 90% were seen once. The TCR was taken from a female donor with multiple sclerosis, enrolled in a pregnancy study. Sequencing was performed on peripheral blood, taken after pregnancy. This chain joins TRBV6-5 and TRBJ1-1; D ambiguous. The CDR3 here is CASRWAGNTEAFF. The CDR3 bases are TGTGCCAGCAGGTGGGCAGGGAACACTGAAGCTTTCTTT.